This TCR beta chain was retrieved from a study of cytomegalovirus exposure and HLA in healthy donors. About this clone itself: Its specificity is not known.

Study outcomes and limitations: An apparent linkage of common viral pathogens to several of the most significant clusters emerged in a later analysis. Later work associated roughly 15,000 TCR beta sequences with HLA alleles at 0.05 false discovery rate.

In the PCR, 60 Vbeta and 13 Jbeta primers were used. The assay was immunoSEQ multiplex PCR, and TCRdb's table has in-frame clones only and misses some. The sample includes over 110,000 clones, approximately 83% of them seen just once. V lost 4 bases and J 2 bases, leaving 12 bases between the germline ends. The CDR3 has 14 residues. The germline gives CDR1 LNHDA, CDR2 SQIVND (reference sequence). The origin of this receptor is a male donor in good health and CMV-seronegative. This rearrangement joins TRBV19 to TRBJ2-7; tentatively, D is TRBD2 (5 bases). The sequencing sample was made of PBMCs. Here the CDR3 DNA reads TGTGCCAGTAGTACCTCCGGGAAACCCTACGAGCAGTACTTC. Translation gives CASSTSGKPYEQYF.